These 20 T cell receptor beta chains share one sample of origin, sequenced in a study of stem cell transplantation in POMP-related autoinflammatory disease. The data were produced by immunoSEQ multiplex PCR, yet TCRdb's version contains in-frame clones alone and is incomplete. The sample lists roughly 68,000 clones; just over 90% were seen once. Sequenced material: CD4+ T cells from PBMCs, taken after stem cell transplantation. These receptors came from a human patient with POMP-related autoinflammation and immune dysregulation (PRAID). The graft donor may be the source of some T cells.

V gene TRBV10-1 combines with J gene TRBJ1-1; D is possibly TRBD1 (6 bases). The CDR3 is 14 amino acids. V shed 3 bases and J shed 1 base, with 9 bases lying between them. Germline assignment: CDR1 WNHNN and CDR2 SYGVQD (reference sequence). CDR3 region: CASSDGGGNTEAFF. CDR3 nucleotides: TGCGCCAGCAGTGACGGAGGGGGGAACACTGAAGCTTTCTTT.

This chain joins TRBV18 and TRBJ1-1, with 9 bases that match TRBD1. Germline CDR1 reads KGHSH; CDR2 reads LQKENI. V lost 1 base to trimming and J lost 0 bases; unmatched junction nucleotides: 3. The CDR3 has 16 amino acids. The CDR3 loop is CASSPQGQGLNTEAFF. As DNA, the CDR3 is TGTGCCAGCTCACCACAGGGACAGGGCTTGAACACTGAAGCTTTCTTT.

The V and J genes are TRBV7-9 and TRBJ2-5, with D unclear. The ends were cut back, 8 bases at V and 5 bases at J, with 9 bases in the middle. The CDR3 covers 11 residues. CDR1 is SEHNR, CDR2 FQNEAQ, per germline (reference sequence). The CDR3 DNA sequence: TGTGCCAGCCAGGTTGGGGAGACCCAGTACTTC. Translating it yields CASQVGETQYF.

The sample holds one count of this clone. This chain links TRBV6-5 with TRBJ2-1, with D maybe TRBD1 (6 bases). CDR3 size: 15 residues. Per the germline V gene, CDR1 is MNHEY and CDR2 is SVGAGI. The V end lost 5 bases, the J end lost 7 bases, and 18 bases lay between the germline ends. The CDR3 here is CASSQQGPAGNEQFF. DNA of the CDR3: TGTGCCAGCAGTCAACAGGGCCCCGCGGGTAATGAGCAGTTCTTC.

The chain links TRBV5-1 to TRBJ1-4; no reliable D call. Germline V gives CDR1 SGHRS, CDR2 YFSETQ. CDR3 length: 16 amino acids. Trimming left V 1 base short and J 0 bases short, with 10 bases between. CDR3 sequence reads: CASSLSGRSTNEKLFF. The CDR3 DNA reads as TGCGCCAGCAGCTTGTCCGGACGGTCAACTAATGAAAAACTGTTTTTT.

This chain connects TRBV7-2 to TRBJ1-4; D is ambiguous. V lost 5 bases to trimming and J lost 4 bases, with 14 bases between them. Germline V gene lookup returns CDR1 SGHTA and CDR2 FQGNSA. The CDR3 consists of 15 residues. Here the CDR3 DNA reads TGTGCCAGCAGCCGTTCAAGGAATAGTAATGAAAAACTGTTTTTT. Its protein product is CASSRSRNSNEKLFF. The complete variable domain, with remaining parts taken from reference TRBV7-2 and TRBJ1-4, reads GAGVSQSPSNKVTEKGKDVELRCDPISGHTALYWYRQSLGQGLEFLIYFQGNSAPDKSGLPSDRFSAERTGGSVSTLTIQRTQQEDSAVYLCASSRSRNSNEKLFFGSGTQLSVL.

The J gene is TRBJ2-7, the V gene TRBV5-4; TRBD2 aligns across 8 bases. The length of the CDR3 is 17 residues. V lost 4 bases and J lost 4; bases outside the gene matches: 16. The germline CDR1 and CDR2 sequences are SGHNT and YYREEE (reference sequence). The CDR3 reads CASSPGGGSSGLYEQYF. The CDR3 DNA reads TGTGCCAGCAGCCCGGGGGGTGGGTCTAGCGGGCTATACGAGCAGTACTTC.

This rearrangement joins TRBV29-1 to TRBJ2-7; D might be TRBD1 (5 bases). In germline, CDR1 is SQVTM, CDR2 ANQGSEA. The V end was cut by 6 bases, the J end by 4 bases, with 16 bases between. This CDR3 spans 13 amino acids. CDR3 in amino acids: CSVLTGPPYEQYV. CDR3 bases: TGCAGCGTCCTCACAGGCCCCCCTTACGAGCAGTACGTC.

In DNA, the CDR3 is TGTGCCAGCAGCTTAGACCCGAACACTGAAGCTTTCTTT. Encoded protein: CASSLDPNTEAFF. The rearrangement links TRBV7-2 to TRBJ1-1; the D is unclear. Germline V CDR1 and CDR2: SGHTA, FQGNSA. With 1 base removed from V and 1 base from J, the gap between germline ends came to 4 bases. This CDR3 contains 13 residues. The whole variable domain, filled in from reference TRBV7-2 and TRBJ1-1, reads GAGVSQSPSNKVTEKGKDVELRCDPISGHTALYWYRQSLGQGLEFLIYFQGNSAPDKSGLPSDRFSAERTGGSVSTLTIQRTQQEDSAVYLCASSLDPNTEAFFGQGTRLTVV.

This sequence joins TRBV19 and TRBJ1-1; D is unclear. The CDR3 is 14 amino acids. Germline V CDR1 and CDR2: LNHDA, SQIVND (reference sequence). The V end lost 7 bases, the J end lost 4 bases, and 16 bases lay between the germline ends. The CDR3 DNA follows: TGTGCCAGTACCCCCCTCGGGGTGGGCACTGAAGCTTTCTTT. Translating it yields CASTPLGVGTEAFF. Complete variable domain (other parts from reference TRBV19 and TRBJ1-1): DGGITQSPKYLFRKEGQNVTLSCEQNLNHDAMYWYRQDPGQGLRLIYYSQIVNDFQKGDIAEGYSVSREKKESFPLTVTSAQKNPTAFYLCASTPLGVGTEAFFGQGTRLTVV.

The V call is TRBV5-8, the J call TRBJ1-2; 10 bases agree with TRBD1. The V gene's germline CDR1 is SGHTS and CDR2 YDEGEE. This CDR3 region has 16 residues. V gave up 2 bases and J gave up 4 bases; unmatched junction bases: 8. The DNA of the CDR3 is TGTGCCAGCAGCTTTATGAGGGGACAGGGGACCTATGGCTACACCTTC. The encoded protein is CASSFMRGQGTYGYTF.

This chain links TRBV11-3 with TRBJ2-1; 9 positions match TRBD1. Germline CDR1 reads SGHNT; CDR2 reads YENEEA. V was pared by 5 bases and J by 4 bases, with 6 bases of the junction left unmatched. The CDR3 is 15 residues long. Here the CDR3 reads CASSLTGGGYNEQFF. As DNA, the CDR3 is TGTGCCAGCAGCCTAACAGGGGGCGGTTACAATGAGCAGTTCTTC.

This clone has a single count. The chain has TRBV2 and TRBJ2-3; TRBD2 matches at 9 bases. In germline, CDR1 is SNHLY, CDR2 FYNNEI. The CDR3 is 13 residues long. The J segment lost 6 bases and the V segment lost 6 bases, leaving 4 bases of the junction unmatched. The CDR3 here is CASSGTSRDTQYF. The CDR3 coding sequence is TGTGCCAGCAGCGGGACTAGCAGGGATACGCAGTATTTT.

The rearrangement joins TRBV10-2 to TRBJ2-5; 9 nucleotides agree with TRBD2. Looked up from germline, CDR1 is WSHSY and CDR2 is SAAADI. This CDR3 is 13 amino acids long. Losses at the gene ends were 8 bases for V and 4 bases for J; bases not matched to a gene: 5. CDR3 nucleotides: TGCGCCAGCGCGGGGGGGCCTTTAGAGACCCAGTACTTC. It is translated as CASAGGPLETQYF.

The chain couples TRBV19 to TRBJ2-5; TRBD1 aligns across 10 bases. The V and J ends lost 2 bases and 5 bases, in that order; junction bases with no gene match: 5. Germline V lookup: CDR1 LNHDA, CDR2 SQIVND (reference sequence). The CDR3 contains 15 residues. CDR3 residues: CASSIRDRGNETQYF. As DNA, the CDR3 is TGTGCCAGTAGTATAAGGGACAGGGGTAATGAGACCCAGTACTTC.

The chain is built from TRBV2 and TRBJ1-4, with D possibly matching TRBD1 (5 bases). The CDR3 sequence is 16 residues long. CDR1 and CDR2 from the germline V gene are SNHLY and FYNNEI. The V gene lost 8 bases and the J gene lost 0 bases, with 16 bases spanning the gap. For the CDR3, the DNA is TGTGCCAGCCTCTCCGACAGAGCCGCAACTAATGAAAAACTGTTTTTT. Protein product: CASLSDRAATNEKLFF.

The chain carries TRBV7-2 and TRBJ2-7; 7 nucleotides line up with TRBD2. Germline V lookup: CDR1 SGHTA, CDR2 FQGNSA. The CDR3 is made up of 14 amino acids. V lost 3 bases, J lost 5 bases, and 7 bases stayed unmatched. Here the CDR3 DNA reads TGTGCCAGCAGCTTGACTAGCTTTAGCGACGAGCAGTACTTC. It is translated as CASSLTSFSDEQYF.

The chain couples TRBV5-1 to TRBJ2-1; 9 bases are shared with TRBD2. The CDR3 covers 16 residues. Looked up from germline, CDR1 is SGHRS and CDR2 is YFSETQ. J gave up 0 bases and V 4 bases, and 5 bases lay outside the gene matches. CDR3 sequence: CASSTRLAASYNEQFF. The CDR3 nucleotides read TGCGCCAGCAGCACACGACTAGCGGCCTCCTACAATGAGCAGTTCTTC. The entire variable domain, with the rest obtained from reference TRBV5-1 and TRBJ2-1, is as follows: KAGVTQTPRYLIKTRGQQVTLSCSPISGHRSVSWYQQTPGQGLQFLFEYFSETQRNKGNFPGRFSGRQFSNSRSEMNVSTLELGDSALYLCASSTRLAASYNEQFFGPGTRLTVL.

The chain links TRBV3-1 (or the pseudogene TRBV3-2) to TRBJ2-5, with 8 bases identical to TRBD2. V dropped 1 base and J dropped 0; count of bases not matched to a gene: 13. The V gene's germline CDR1 is LGHDT and CDR2 YNNKEL (reference sequence). The CDR3 contains 19 residues. In DNA, the CDR3 is TGTGCCAGCAGCCAAGTGGCCTTGGTCCAACTAGCGGACCAAGAGACCCAGTACTTC. It translates to CASSQVALVQLADQETQYF.

This chain links TRBV30 with TRBJ1-1; TRBD1 might be the D (6 bases). The CDR3 has 13 residues. Germline V gene data show CDR1 as GTSNPN and CDR2 as SVGIG (reference sequence). Trimming cost V 0 bases and J 1 base, with 6 bases left between them. For the CDR3, the DNA is TGTGCCTGGAGTGTACAGGGGAACACTGAAGCTTTCTTT. Amino acids: CAWSVQGNTEAFF.